In this sample, the clone carrying this T cell receptor beta chain turned up a few times. TCRdb redid the calling of the 5' RACE reads with MiXCR, one entry per CDR3 protein. The repertoire holds approximately 60,000 distinct CDR3 sequences, with about 28% as singletons. V gave up 5 bases and J gave up 3 bases, with 15 bases separating them. Germline CDR1 and CDR2: SQVTM and ANQGSEA. CDR3 length: 14 amino acids. The sample comprised tumor-infiltrating memory CD4+ T cells sorted from the breast tumor. The sample's subset: memory CD4+ T cells, CD4+CD45RO+CD25-. The source of this sequence is a female donor with breast cancer. This chain joins TRBV29-1 and TRBJ2-3; D perhaps matches TRBD1 (5 bases). The CDR3 sequence is CSVNQGYATDTQYF. In DNA, the CDR3 is TGCAGCGTTAATCAGGGATACGCGACAGATACGCAGTATTTT.